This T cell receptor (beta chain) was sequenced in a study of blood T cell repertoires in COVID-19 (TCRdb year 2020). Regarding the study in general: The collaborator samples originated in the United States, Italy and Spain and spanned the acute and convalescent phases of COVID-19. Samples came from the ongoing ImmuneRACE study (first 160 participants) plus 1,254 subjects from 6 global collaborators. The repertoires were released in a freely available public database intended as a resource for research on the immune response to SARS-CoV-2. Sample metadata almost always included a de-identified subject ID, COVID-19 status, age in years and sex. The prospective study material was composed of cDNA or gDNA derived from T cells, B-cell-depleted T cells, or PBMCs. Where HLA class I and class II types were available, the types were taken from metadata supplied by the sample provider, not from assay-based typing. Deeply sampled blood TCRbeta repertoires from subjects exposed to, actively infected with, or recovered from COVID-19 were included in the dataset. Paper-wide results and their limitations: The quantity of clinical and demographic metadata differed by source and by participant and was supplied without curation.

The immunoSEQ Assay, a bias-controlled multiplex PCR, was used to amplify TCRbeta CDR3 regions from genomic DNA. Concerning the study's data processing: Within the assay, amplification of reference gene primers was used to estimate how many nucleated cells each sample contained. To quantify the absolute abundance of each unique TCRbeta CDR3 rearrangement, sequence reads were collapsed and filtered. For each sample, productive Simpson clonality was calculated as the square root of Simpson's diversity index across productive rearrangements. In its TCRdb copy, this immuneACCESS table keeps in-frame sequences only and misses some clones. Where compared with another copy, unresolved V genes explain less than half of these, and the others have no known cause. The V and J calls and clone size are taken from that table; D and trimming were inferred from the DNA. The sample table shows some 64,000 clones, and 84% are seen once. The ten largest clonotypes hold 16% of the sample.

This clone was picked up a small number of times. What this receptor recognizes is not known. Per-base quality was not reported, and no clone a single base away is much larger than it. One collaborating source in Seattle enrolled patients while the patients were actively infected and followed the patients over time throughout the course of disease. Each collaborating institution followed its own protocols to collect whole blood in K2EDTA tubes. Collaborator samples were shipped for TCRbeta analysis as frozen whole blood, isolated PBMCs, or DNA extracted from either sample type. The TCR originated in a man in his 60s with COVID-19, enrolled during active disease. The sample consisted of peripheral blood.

The nucleotides read TGTGCCAGCAGCAAAAGACAGGGGGCTCAGCCCCAGCATTTT. Translation gives CASSKRQGAQPQHF. The sequence joins TRBV7-2 to TRBJ1-5; 10 of the junction bases match TRBD1. According to the germline V gene, CDR1 reads SGHTA and CDR2 reads FQGNSA. V is pruned by 5 bases and J by 6 bases, leaving 4 bases of the junction without a gene match. The CDR3 numbers 14 residues from cysteine through phenylalanine. Only CDR3 DNA remains: 42 bases, in frame from the first base. Supplemented by the reference TRBV7-2 and TRBJ1-5 proteins around the CDR3, the complete variable domain is GAGVSQSPSNKVTEKGKDVELRCDPISGHTALYWYRQSLGQGLEFLIYFQGNSAPDKSGLPSDRFSAERTGGSVSTLTIQRTQQEDSAVYLCASSKRQGAQPQHFGDGTRLSIL.